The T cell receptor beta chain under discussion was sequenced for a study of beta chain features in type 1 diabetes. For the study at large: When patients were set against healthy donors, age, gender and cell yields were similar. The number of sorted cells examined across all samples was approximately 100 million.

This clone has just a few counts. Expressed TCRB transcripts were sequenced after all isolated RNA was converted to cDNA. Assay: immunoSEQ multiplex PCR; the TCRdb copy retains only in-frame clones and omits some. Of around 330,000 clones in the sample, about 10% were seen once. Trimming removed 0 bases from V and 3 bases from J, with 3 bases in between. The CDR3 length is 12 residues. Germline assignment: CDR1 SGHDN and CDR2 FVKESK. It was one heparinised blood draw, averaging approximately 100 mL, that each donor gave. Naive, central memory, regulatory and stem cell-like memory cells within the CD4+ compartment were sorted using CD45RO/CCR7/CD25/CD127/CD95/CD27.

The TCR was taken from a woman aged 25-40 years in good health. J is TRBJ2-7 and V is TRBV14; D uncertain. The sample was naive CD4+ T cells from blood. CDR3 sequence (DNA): TGTGCCAGCAGCCAAGAGAGCTACGAGCAGTACTTC. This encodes CASSQESYEQYF.